Each of the 8 T cell receptor beta chains below was sequenced from the same sample in a study of T cells in Graves' hyperthyroidism and ophthalmopathy. Authors of the study amplified TCR beta CDR3 regions from RNA transcripts. With the HTBI primer set, the TCR CDR3 went through a first round of RT-PCR. One entry per CDR3 protein results from TCRdb running MiXCR on the multiplex PCR reads. The sample contains 600,000 to 650,000 distinct CDR3 sequences, less than 25% of which appear only once. The sample was blood. These receptors originate from a young man with Graves' ophthalmopathy.

This clonotype was observed at least ten times. The V call is TRBV3-1, the J call TRBJ1-1; D gene uncertain. V was trimmed by 4 bases and J by 0 bases, leaving 9 bases between them. CDR1 is LGHDT, CDR2 YNNKEL, per germline (reference sequence). The CDR3 covers 14 residues. CDR3 sequence (DNA): TGTGCCAGCAGCCCGGACGGACTGAACACTGAAGCTTTCTTT. It codes for CASSPDGLNTEAFF.

This clonotype has ten or more counts. J is TRBJ2-5 and V is TRBV11-1; no clear D. With 4 bases removed from V and 9 bases from J, the gap between germline ends came to 9 bases. Germline CDR1 SGHAT, CDR2 FQDESV (reference sequence). The CDR3 is made up of 11 amino acids. The CDR3 sequence is CASSSTLSQYF. In DNA form, the CDR3 reads TGTGCCAGCAGCTCAACCCTCTCCCAGTACTTC.

This clonotype was recorded only once. One end of the junction is discordant with germline, which a read error may explain. The chain couples TRBV11-2 to TRBJ2-3; D gene unclear. Germline assignment: CDR1 SGHAT and CDR2 FQNNGV. There are 14 residues in the CDR3. The CDR3 nucleotides are TGTGCCAACAGCTTAGACCGCCCCACAGATACGCAGTATTTT. Protein product: CANSLDRPTDTQYF.

The table lists this clonotype with a few counts. The chain links TRBV6-5 to TRBJ2-7; D ambiguous. CDR3 length: 15 residues. The V gene's germline CDR1 is MNHEY and CDR2 SVGAGI. The V gene lost 0 bases and the J gene lost 1 base, with 10 bases spanning the gap. Here the CDR3 reads CASSYSDMPSYEQYF. The CDR3 region has the DNA TGTGCCAGCAGTTACTCCGACATGCCGTCCTACGAGCAGTACTTC.

This clonotype was seen repeatedly, ten times or more. The V and J genes are TRBV6-2 or TRBV6-3 and TRBJ2-1; 10 bases map to TRBD2. V gave up 0 bases and J gave up 0 bases; unmatched junction bases: 8. This CDR3 comprises 19 residues. The germline gives CDR1 MNHEY, CDR2 SVGEGT. The CDR3, as DNA: TGTGCCAGCAGTTACTCGAGTAGCGGGAGGCTGGGCTCCTACAATGAGCAGTTCTTC. Translated, it gives CASSYSSSGRLGSYNEQFF.

This chain uses TRBV28 with TRBJ1-4, with 7 nucleotides matching TRBD1. This CDR3 contains 15 residues. The germline CDR1 and CDR2 sequences are MDHEN and SYDVKM. J gave up 4 bases and V 5 bases, and 7 bases lay outside the gene matches. CDR3 amino acids: CASSPGQPFNEKLFF. DNA for the CDR3: TGTGCCAGCAGTCCGGGACAGCCTTTTAATGAAAAACTGTTTTTT.

This clonotype was recorded a few times. V usage is TRBV12-3 or TRBV12-4 and J usage is TRBJ2-2, with D possibly matching TRBD1 (5 bases). Trimming cost V 2 bases and J 2 bases, with 12 bases left between them. The CDR3 is made up of 16 amino acids. CDR3 DNA: TGTGCCAGCAGTTTAAGACAGAATATCAACACCGGGGAGCTGTTTTTT. Translating gives CASSLRQNINTGELFF.

This chain connects TRBV7-9 to TRBJ1-1; TRBD1 matches at 7 bases. The CDR3 consists of 15 residues. With 0 bases clipped from V and 7 bases from J, the junction kept 8 bases outside the gene matches. Germline lookup yields CDR1 SEHNR and CDR2 FQNEAQ (reference sequence). CDR3 residues: CASSLAHQTGLEAFF. CDR3 bases: TGTGCCAGCAGCTTAGCCCACCAGACAGGGCTTGAAGCTTTCTTT.